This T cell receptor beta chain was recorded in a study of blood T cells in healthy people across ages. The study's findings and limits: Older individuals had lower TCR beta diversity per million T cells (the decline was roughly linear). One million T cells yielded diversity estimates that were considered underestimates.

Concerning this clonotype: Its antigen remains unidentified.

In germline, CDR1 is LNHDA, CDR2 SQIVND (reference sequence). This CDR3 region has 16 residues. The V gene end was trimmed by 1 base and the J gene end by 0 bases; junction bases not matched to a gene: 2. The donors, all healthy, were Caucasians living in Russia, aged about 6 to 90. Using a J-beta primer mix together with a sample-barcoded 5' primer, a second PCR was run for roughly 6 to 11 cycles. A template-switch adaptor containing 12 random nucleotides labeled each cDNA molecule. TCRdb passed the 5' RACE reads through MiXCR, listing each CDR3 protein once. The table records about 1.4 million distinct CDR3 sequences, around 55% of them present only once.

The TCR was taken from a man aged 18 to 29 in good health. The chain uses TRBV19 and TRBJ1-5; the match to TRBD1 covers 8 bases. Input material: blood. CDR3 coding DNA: TGTGCCAGTAGTATAGGGACAGGGTATAGCAATCAGCCCCAGCATTTT. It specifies CASSIGTGYSNQPQHF. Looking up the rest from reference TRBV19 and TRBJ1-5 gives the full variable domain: DGGITQSPKYLFRKEGQNVTLSCEQNLNHDAMYWYRQDPGQGLRLIYYSQIVNDFQKGDIAEGYSVSREKKESFPLTVTSAQKNPTAFYLCASSIGTGYSNQPQHFGDGTRLSIL.